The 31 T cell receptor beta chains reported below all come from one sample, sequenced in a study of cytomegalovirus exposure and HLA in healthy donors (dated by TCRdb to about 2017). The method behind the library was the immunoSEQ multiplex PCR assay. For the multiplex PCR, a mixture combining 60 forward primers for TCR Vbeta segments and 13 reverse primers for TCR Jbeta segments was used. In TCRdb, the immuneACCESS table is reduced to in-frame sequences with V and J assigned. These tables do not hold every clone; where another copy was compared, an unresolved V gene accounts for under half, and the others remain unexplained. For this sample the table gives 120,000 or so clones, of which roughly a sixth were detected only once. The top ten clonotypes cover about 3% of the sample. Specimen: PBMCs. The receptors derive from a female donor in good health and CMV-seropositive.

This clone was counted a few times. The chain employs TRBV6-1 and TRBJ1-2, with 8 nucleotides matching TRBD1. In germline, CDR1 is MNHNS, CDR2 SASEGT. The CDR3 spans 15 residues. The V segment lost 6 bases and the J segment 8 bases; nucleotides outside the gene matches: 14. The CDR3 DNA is TGTGCCAGCAGCTCCCGGGACAGGCAACCGATCGGCTACACCTTC. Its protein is CASSSRDRQPIGYTF.

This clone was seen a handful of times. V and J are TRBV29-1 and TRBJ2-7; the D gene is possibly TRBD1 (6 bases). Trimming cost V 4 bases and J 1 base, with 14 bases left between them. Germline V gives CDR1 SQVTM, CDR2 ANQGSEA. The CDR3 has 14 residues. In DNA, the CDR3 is TGCAGCGTTGGGGGGACACCAACATCCTACGAGCAGTACTTC. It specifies CSVGGTPTSYEQYF.

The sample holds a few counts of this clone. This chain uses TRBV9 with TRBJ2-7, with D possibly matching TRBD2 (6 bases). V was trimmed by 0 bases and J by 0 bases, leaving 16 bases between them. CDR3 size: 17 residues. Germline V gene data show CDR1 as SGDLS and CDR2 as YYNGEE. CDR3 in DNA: TGTGCCAGCAGCGTAGGAGGAGGGGCCGGTAGCTCCTACGAGCAGTACTTC. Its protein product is CASSVGGGAGSSYEQYF.

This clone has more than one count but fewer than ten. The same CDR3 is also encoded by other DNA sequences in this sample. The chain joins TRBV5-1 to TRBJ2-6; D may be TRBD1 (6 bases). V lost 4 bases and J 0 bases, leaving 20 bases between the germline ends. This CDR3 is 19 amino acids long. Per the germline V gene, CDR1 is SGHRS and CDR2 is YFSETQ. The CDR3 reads CASSPDPGHSGSGANVLTF. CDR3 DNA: TGCGCCAGCAGCCCTGATCCGGGACACAGCGGCTCTGGGGCCAACGTCCTGACTTTC.

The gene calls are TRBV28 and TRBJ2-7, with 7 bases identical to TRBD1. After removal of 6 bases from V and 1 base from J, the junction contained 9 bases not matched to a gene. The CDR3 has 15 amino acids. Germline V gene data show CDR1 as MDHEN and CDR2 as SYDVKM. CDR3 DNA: TGTGCCAGCAGCGACCCCGGGACAGTATCCTACGAGCAGTACTTC. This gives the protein CASSDPGTVSYEQYF. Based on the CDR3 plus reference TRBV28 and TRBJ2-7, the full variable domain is DVKVTQSSRYLVKRTGEKVFLECVQDMDHENMFWYRQDPGLGLRLIYFSYDVKMKEKGDIPEGYSVSREKKERFSLILESASTNQTSMYLCASSDPGTVSYEQYFGPGTRLTVT.

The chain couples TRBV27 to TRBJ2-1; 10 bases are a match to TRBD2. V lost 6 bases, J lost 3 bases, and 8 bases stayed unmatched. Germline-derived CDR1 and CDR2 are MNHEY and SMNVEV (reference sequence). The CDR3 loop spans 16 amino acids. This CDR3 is CASSLAGEVFYNEQFF. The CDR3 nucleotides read TGTGCCAGCAGCCTAGCGGGGGAAGTTTTCTACAATGAGCAGTTCTTC.

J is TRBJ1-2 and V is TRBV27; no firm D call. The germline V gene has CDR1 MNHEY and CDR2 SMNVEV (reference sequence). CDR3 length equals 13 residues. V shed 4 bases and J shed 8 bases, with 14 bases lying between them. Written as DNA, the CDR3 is TGTGCCAGCAGTTACGGCCTCCAAGCGGGCTACACCTTC. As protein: CASSYGLQAGYTF.

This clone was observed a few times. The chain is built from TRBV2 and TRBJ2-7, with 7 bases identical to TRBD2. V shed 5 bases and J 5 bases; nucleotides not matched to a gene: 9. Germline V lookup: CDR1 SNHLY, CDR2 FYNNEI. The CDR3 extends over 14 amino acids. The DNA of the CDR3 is TGTGCCAGCAGTTGGGTTGCGGGAGCCCACGAGCAGTACTTC. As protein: CASSWVAGAHEQYF.

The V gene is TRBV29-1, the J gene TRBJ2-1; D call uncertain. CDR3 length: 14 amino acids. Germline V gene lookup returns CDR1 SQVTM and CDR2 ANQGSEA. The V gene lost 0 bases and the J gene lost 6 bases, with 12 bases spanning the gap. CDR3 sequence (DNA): TGCAGCGTTGAAGACCCCATTAGCATCAATGAGCAGTTCTTC. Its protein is CSVEDPISINEQFF.

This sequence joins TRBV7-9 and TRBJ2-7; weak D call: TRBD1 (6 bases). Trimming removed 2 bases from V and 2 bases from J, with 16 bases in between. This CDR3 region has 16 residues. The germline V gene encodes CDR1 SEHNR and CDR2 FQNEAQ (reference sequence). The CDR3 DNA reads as TGTGCCAGCAGCTTATTTAGGGGACATTCCGCCTACGAGCAGTACTTC. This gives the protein CASSLFRGHSAYEQYF.

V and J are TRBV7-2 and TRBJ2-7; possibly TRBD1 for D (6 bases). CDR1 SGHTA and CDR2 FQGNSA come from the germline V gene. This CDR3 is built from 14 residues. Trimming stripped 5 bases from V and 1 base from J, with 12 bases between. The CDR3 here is CASSRGDKSYEQYF. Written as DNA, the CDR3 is TGTGCCAGCAGCAGAGGGGACAAATCCTACGAGCAGTACTTC.

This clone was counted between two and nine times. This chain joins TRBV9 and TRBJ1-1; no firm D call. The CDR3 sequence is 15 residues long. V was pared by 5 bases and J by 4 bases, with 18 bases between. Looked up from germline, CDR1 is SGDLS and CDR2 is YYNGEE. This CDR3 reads CASSGMGGSFTEAFF. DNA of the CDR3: TGTGCCAGCAGTGGTATGGGAGGGAGTTTCACTGAAGCTTTCTTT.

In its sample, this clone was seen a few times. Written as DNA, the CDR3 is TGCAGCGTTGCTCAGGGTTTGATGAACACTGAAGCTTTCTTT. Residues: CSVAQGLMNTEAFF. The J gene is TRBJ1-1, the V gene TRBV29-1; D possibly corresponds to TRBD1 (5 bases). This CDR3 comprises 14 residues. V shed 4 bases and J shed 0 bases, with 12 bases lying between them. CDR1 and CDR2 from the germline V gene are SQVTM and ANQGSEA. Full variable domain (outside the CDR3, taken from reference TRBV29-1 and TRBJ1-1): SAVISQKPSRDICQRGTSLTIQCQVDSQVTMMFWYRQQPGQSLTLIATANQGSEATYESGFVIDKFPISRPNLTFSTLTVSNMSPEDSSIYLCSVAQGLMNTEAFFGQGTRLTVV.

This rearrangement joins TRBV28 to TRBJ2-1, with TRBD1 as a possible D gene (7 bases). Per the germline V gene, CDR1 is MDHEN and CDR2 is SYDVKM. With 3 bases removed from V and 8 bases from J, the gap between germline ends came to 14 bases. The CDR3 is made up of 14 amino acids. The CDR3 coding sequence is TGTGCCAGCAGTTTCGGGCAGGGGGAGGATGAGCAGTTCTTC. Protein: CASSFGQGEDEQFF.

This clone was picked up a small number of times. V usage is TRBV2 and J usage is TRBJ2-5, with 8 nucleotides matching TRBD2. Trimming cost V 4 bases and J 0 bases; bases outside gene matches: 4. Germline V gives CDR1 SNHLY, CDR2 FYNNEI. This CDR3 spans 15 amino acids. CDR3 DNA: TGTGCCAGCAGTGCGATAGCGGGATACCAAGAGACCCAGTACTTC. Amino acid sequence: CASSAIAGYQETQYF.

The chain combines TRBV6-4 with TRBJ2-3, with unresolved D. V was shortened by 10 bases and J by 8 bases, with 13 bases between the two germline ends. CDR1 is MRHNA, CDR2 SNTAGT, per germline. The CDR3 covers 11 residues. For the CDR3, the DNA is TGTGCCACCCCAACCCCGGGTACGCAGTATTTT. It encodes CATPTPGTQYF.

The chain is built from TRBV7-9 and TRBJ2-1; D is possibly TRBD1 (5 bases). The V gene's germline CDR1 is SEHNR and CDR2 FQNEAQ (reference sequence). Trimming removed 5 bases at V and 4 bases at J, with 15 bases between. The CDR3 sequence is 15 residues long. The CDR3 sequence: CASSGTGTSYNEQFF. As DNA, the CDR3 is TGTGCCAGCAGCGGAACAGGTACCTCTTACAATGAGCAGTTCTTC.

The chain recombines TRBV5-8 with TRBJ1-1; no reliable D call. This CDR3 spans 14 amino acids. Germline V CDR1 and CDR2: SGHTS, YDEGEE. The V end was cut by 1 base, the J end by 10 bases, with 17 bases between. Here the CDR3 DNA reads TGTGCCAGCAGCTTGAGCGTGACCCTTTCGAGAGCTTTCTTT. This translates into CASSLSVTLSRAFF.

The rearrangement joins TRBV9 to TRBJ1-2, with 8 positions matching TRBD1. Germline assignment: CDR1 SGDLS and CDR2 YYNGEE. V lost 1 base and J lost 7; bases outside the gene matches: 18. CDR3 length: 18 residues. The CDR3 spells CASSVSSGRWGQASGYTF. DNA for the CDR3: TGTGCCAGCAGCGTATCATCAGGGAGGTGGGGACAGGCTTCTGGCTACACCTTC.

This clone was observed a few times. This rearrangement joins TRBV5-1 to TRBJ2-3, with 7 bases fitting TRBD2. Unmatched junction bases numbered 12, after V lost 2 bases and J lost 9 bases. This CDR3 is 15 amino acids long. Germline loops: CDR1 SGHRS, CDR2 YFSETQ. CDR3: CASSFWTRSFGTQYF. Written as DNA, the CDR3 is TGCGCCAGCAGCTTTTGGACTAGAAGTTTCGGGACGCAGTATTTT.

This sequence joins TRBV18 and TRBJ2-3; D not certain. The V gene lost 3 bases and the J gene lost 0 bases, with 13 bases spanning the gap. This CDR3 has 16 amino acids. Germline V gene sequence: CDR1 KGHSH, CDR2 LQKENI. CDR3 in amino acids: CASSPTRLSSTDTQYF. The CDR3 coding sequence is TGTGCCAGCTCACCTACGCGGCTTTCTAGCACAGATACGCAGTATTTT.

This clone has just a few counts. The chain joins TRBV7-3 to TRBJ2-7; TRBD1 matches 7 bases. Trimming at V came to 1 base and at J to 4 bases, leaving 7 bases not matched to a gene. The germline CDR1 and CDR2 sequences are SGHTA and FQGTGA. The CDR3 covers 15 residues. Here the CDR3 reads CASSLIGGREYEQYF. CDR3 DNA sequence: TGTGCCAGCAGCTTAATAGGGGGCCGAGAATACGAGCAGTACTTC.

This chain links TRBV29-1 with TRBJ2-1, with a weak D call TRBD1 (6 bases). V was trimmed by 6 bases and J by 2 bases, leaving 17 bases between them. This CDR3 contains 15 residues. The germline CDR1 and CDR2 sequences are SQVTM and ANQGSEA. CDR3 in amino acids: CSVDKAGVPYNEQFF. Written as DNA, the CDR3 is TGCAGCGTCGACAAAGCAGGGGTCCCCTACAATGAGCAGTTCTTC.

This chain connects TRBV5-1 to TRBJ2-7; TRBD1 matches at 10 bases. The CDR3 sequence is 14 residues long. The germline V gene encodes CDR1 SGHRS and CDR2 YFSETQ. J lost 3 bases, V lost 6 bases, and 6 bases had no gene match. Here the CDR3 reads CASNRDRGVYEQYF. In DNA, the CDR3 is TGCGCCAGCAACCGGGACAGGGGAGTCTACGAGCAGTACTTC.

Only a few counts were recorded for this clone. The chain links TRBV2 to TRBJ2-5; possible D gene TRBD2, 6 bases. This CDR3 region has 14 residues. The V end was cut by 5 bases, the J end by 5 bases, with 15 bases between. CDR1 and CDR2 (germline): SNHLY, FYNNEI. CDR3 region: CASSRLGREETQYF. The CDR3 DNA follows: TGTGCCAGCAGTCGACTCGGACGGGAGGAGACCCAGTACTTC.

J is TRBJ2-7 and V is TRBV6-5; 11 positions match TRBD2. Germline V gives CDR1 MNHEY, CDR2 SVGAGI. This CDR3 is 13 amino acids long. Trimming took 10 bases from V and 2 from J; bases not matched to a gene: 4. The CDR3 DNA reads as TGTGCCACCAAGACTAGCGGGACCTACGAGCAGTACTTC. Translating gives CATKTSGTYEQYF.

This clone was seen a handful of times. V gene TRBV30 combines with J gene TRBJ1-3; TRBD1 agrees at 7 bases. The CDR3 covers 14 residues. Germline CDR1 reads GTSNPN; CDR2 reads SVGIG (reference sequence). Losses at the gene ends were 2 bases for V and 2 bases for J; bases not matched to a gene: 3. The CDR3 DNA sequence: TGTGCCTGGAGTCCGGGACAGACTGGAAACACCATATATTTT. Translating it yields CAWSPGQTGNTIYF.

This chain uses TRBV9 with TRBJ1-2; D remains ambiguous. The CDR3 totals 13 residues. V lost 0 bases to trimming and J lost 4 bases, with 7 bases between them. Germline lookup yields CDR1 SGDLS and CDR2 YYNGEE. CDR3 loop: CASSVDSSYGYTF. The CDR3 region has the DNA TGTGCCAGCAGCGTAGACAGCTCCTATGGCTACACCTTC.

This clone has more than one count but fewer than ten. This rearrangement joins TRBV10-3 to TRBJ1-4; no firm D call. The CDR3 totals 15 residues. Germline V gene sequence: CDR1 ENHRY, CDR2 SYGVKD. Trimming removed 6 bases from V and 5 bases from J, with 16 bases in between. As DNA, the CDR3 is TGTGCCATCAGGGCTAGGATAGGACTGAATGAAAAACTGTTTTTT. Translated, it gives CAIRARIGLNEKLFF.

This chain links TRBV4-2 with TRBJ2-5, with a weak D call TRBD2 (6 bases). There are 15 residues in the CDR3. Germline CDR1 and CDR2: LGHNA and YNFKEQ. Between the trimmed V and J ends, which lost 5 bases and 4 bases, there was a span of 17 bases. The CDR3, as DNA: TGTGCCAGCAGCACCGGGACTTTTGGAGGAGAGACCCAGTACTTC. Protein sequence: CASSTGTFGGETQYF.

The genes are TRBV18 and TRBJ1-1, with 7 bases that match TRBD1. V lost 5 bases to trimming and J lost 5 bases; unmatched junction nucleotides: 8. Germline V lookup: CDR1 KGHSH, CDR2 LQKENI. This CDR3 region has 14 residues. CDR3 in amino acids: CASSELDRETEAFF. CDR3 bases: TGTGCCAGCTCAGAACTCGACAGGGAGACTGAAGCTTTCTTT. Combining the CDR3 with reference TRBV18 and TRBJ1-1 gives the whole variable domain NAGVMQNPRHLVRRRGQEARLRCSPMKGHSHVYWYRQLPEEGLKFMVYLQKENIIDESGMPKERFSAEFPKEGPSILRIQQVVRGDSAAYFCASSELDRETEAFFGQGTRLTVV.